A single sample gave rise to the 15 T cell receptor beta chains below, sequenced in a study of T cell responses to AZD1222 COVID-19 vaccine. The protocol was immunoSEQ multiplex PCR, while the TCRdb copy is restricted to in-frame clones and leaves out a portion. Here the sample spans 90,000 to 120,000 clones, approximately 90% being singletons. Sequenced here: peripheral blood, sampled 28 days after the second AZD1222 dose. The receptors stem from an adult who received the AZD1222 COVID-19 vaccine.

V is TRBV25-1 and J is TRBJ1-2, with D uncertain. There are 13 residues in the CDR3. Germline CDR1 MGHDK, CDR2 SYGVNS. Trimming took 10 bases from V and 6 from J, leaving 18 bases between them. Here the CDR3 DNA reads TGTGCCATTTCACACGGGGAAGGGAATGGCTACACCTTC. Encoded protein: CAISHGEGNGYTF.

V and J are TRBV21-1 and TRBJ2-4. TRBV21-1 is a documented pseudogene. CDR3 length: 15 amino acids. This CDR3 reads CASPKGGIAKNIQYF. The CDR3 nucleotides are TGTGCCAGCCCAAAGGGGGGCATAGCCAAAAACATTCAGTACTTC.

This chain's CDR3 is CASSQSGSLAKNIQYF. The CDR3 DNA follows: TGTGCCAGCAGCCAATCTGGATCCCTAGCCAAAAACATTCAGTACTTC. The rearrangement links TRBV3-1 (or the pseudogene TRBV3-2) to TRBJ2-4; no clear D gene. CDR3 length: 16 residues. CDR1 LGHDT and CDR2 YNNKEL come from the germline V gene (reference sequence). Trimming cost V 2 bases and J 0 bases, with 11 bases left between them.

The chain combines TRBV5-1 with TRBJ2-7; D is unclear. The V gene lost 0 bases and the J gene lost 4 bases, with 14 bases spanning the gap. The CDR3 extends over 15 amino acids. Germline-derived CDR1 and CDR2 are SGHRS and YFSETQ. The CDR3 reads CASSLASTQEYEQYF. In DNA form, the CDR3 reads TGCGCCAGCAGCTTGGCCTCTACTCAGGAATACGAGCAGTACTTC.

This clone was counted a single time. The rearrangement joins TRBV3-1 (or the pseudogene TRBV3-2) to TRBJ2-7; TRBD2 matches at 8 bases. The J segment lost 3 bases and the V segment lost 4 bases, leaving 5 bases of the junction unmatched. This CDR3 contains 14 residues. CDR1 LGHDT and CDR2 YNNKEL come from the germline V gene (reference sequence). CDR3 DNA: TGTGCCAGCAGCCCTCCGGGACTAGTCTACGAGCAGTACTTC. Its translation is CASSPPGLVYEQYF.

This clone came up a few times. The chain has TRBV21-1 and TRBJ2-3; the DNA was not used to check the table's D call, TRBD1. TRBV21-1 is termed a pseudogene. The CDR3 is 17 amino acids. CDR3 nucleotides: TGTGCCAGCAGCAAAGGGCACAGGCCAAAAATCACAGATACGCAGTATTTT. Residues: CASSKGHRPKITDTQYF.

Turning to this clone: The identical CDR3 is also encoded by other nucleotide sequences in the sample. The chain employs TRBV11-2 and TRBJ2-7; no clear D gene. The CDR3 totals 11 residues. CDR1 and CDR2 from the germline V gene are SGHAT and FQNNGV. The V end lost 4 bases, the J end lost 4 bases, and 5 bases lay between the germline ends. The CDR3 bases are TGTGCCAGCAGCTCCTCGTACGAGCAGTACTTC. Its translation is CASSSSYEQYF.

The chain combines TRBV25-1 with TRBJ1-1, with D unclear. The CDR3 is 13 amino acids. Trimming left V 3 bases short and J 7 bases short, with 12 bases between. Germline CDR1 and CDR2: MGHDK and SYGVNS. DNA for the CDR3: TGTGCCAGCAGTGAGGGTTTGGAGCTTGAAGCTTTCTTT. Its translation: CASSEGLELEAFF.

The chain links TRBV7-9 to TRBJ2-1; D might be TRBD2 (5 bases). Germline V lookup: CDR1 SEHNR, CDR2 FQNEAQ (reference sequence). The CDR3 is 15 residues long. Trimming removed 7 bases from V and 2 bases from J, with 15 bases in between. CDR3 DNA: TGTGCCAGCACCCTGGATGGGAGTACCTACAATGAGCAGTTCTTC. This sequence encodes CASTLDGSTYNEQFF.

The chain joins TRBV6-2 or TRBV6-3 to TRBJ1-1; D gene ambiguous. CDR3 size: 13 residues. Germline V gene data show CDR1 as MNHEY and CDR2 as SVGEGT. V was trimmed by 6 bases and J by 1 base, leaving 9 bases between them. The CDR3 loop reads CASSLSENTEAFF. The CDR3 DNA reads TGTGCCAGCAGCCTGTCGGAGAACACTGAAGCTTTCTTT.

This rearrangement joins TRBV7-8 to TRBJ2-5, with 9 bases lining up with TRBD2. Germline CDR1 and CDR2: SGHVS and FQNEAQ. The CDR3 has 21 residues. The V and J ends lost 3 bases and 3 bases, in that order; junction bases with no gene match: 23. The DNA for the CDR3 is TGTGCCAGCAGCTTCGCGAGGGGAACTCGCGGGGGGGCCTGGCAGGAAGAGACCCAGTACTTC. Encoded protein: CASSFARGTRGGAWQEETQYF.

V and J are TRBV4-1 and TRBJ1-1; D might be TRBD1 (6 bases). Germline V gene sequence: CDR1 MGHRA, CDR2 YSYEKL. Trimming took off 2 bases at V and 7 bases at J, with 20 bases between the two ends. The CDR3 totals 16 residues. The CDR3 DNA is TGCGCCAGCAGCCAAAGATTAGGCACAGAGACAGGTGAAGCTTTCTTT. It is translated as CASSQRLGTETGEAFF.

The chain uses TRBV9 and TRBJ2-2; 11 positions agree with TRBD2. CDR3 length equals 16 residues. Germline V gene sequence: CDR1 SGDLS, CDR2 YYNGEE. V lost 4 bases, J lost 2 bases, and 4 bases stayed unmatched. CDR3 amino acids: CASSSRLAGNTGELFF. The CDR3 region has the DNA TGTGCCAGCAGCTCTCGACTAGCGGGAAACACCGGGGAGCTGTTTTTT.

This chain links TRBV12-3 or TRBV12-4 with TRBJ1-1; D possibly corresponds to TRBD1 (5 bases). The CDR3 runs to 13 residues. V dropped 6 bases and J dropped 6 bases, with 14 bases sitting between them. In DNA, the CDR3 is TGTGCCAGCAGCGCCGGGGGGATGGCTGAAGCTTTCTTT. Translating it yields CASSAGGMAEAFF.

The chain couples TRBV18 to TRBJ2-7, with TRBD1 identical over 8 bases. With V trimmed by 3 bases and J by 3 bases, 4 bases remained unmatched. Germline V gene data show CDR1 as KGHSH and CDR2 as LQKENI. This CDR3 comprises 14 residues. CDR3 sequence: CASSPSGTGYEQYF. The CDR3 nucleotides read TGTGCCAGCTCACCTTCCGGGACAGGCTACGAGCAGTACTTC. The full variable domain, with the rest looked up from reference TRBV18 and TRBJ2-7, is NAGVMQNPRHLVRRRGQEARLRCSPMKGHSHVYWYRQLPEEGLKFMVYLQKENIIDESGMPKERFSAEFPKEGPSILRIQQVVRGDSAAYFCASSPSGTGYEQYFGPGTRLTVT.